The 18 T cell receptor beta chains below come from one sample, sequenced in a study of blood T cell repertoires in COVID-19. Clones were read by immunoSEQ multiplex PCR, and TCRdb kept only the in-frame ones, dropping some. Of approximately 400,000 clones in the sample, more than 70% were seen once. The source material was peripheral blood. These receptors came from a woman aged 45-65 years with COVID-19, enrolled during active disease.

The genes are TRBV2 and TRBJ2-3, with TRBD2 identical over 8 bases. V lost 6 bases, J lost 5 bases, and 10 bases stayed unmatched. The CDR3 consists of 15 residues. CDR1 and CDR2 from the germline V gene are SNHLY and FYNNEI. DNA for the CDR3: TGTGCCAGCAGCCTTAACGGGGGGGCCAAAGATACGCAGTATTTT. This gives the protein CASSLNGGAKDTQYF.

This rearrangement joins TRBV9 to TRBJ2-7; TRBD1 matches 7 bases. The germline V gene has CDR1 SGDLS and CDR2 YYNGEE. The ends lost 2 bases at V and 6 bases at J; junction bases unmatched: 8. The CDR3 covers 14 residues. CDR3 bases: TGTGCCAGCAGCGTGTCGACAGGGTCTCTCGAGCAGTACTTC. Translated: CASSVSTGSLEQYF.

The table lists this clone with a few counts. Mismatch with germline at one junction end may stem from a read error. The CDR3 region is CARSERTLF. The CDR3 DNA reads as TGTGCCAGAAGCGAGAGGACTTTGTTT. The rearrangement uses TRBV5-3 and TRBJ1-1, with D unresolved. TRBV5-3 is an open reading frame whose function is uncertain. The CDR3 totals 9 residues.

V gene TRBV11-1 combines with J gene TRBJ2-1; D is perhaps TRBD1 (6 bases). There are 14 residues in the CDR3. The germline V gene has CDR1 SGHAT and CDR2 FQDESV (reference sequence). The V and J ends lost 5 bases and 7 bases respectively, with 15 bases between them. The DNA for the CDR3 is TGTGCCAGCAGCACCCAACAGGGATGGAATGAGCAGTTCTTC. This codes for CASSTQQGWNEQFF.

This sequence joins TRBV7-2 and TRBJ2-1, with 8 bases aligning to TRBD2. This CDR3 has 16 residues. The ends lost 1 base at V and 6 bases at J; junction bases unmatched: 8. Germline CDR1 reads SGHTA; CDR2 reads FQGNSA. CDR3 DNA sequence: TGTGCCAGCAGCTTAGTCGCAGCGGGGGCGATCAATGAGCAGTTCTTC. This gives the protein CASSLVAAGAINEQFF. Supplemented by reference TRBV7-2 and TRBJ2-1, the full variable domain reads GAGVSQSPSNKVTEKGKDVELRCDPISGHTALYWYRQSLGQGLEFLIYFQGNSAPDKSGLPSDRFSAERTGGSVSTLTIQRTQQEDSAVYLCASSLVAAGAINEQFFGPGTRLTVL.

Concerning this clone: Other nucleotide sequences in the sample specify the same CDR3. V and J are TRBV12-3 or TRBV12-4 and TRBJ2-7; TRBD1 matches 9 bases. J was trimmed by 2 bases and V by 5 bases; bases with no gene match: 1. The CDR3 has 13 residues. The CDR3 sequence is CASSRDRAYEQYF. For the CDR3, the DNA is TGTGCCAGCAGTCGGGACAGGGCCTACGAGCAGTACTTC.

This clone has only one observation. The rearrangement joins TRBV9 to TRBJ1-5; no firm D call. Germline loops: CDR1 SGDLS, CDR2 YYNGEE. This CDR3 region has 13 residues. The germline V and J ends were trimmed by 2 bases and 7 bases, with 10 bases remaining between them. The CDR3, as DNA: TGTGCCAGCAGCGTTACCCCTAGCCAGCCCCAGCATTTT. Its protein product is CASSVTPSQPQHF.

The chain joins TRBV5-6 to TRBJ2-2; maybe TRBD2 (7 bases). The CDR3 covers 16 residues. V lost 6 bases, J lost 3 bases, and 18 bases lay in between. Germline CDR1 and CDR2: SGHDT and YYEEEE. DNA for the CDR3: TGTGCCAGCACCCAACCCGGGGGGCCGGACACCGGGGAGCTGTTTTTT. Amino acid sequence: CASTQPGGPDTGELFF.

This clone came up a few times. The rearrangement uses TRBV29-1 and TRBJ1-1; D unclear. Germline V gene data show CDR1 as SQVTM and CDR2 as ANQGSEA. Trimming pared 6 bases from V and 10 bases from J, leaving 12 bases between. There are 10 residues in the CDR3. CDR3 DNA sequence: TGCAGCGTGGAACACGGTGGAGCTTTCTTT. Its protein product is CSVEHGGAFF.

This clone was seen more than once but under ten times. The chain employs TRBV28 and TRBJ1-2; 8 bases align to TRBD1. After removal of 5 bases from V and 4 bases from J, the junction contained 9 bases not matched to a gene. CDR1 and CDR2 (germline): MDHEN, SYDVKM. CDR3 length: 15 amino acids. The CDR3 sequence is CASSPPAGGSYGYTF. For the CDR3, the DNA is TGTGCCAGCAGTCCCCCCGCAGGGGGCAGCTATGGCTACACCTTC.

This clone was recorded once. This chain joins TRBV5-6 and TRBJ1-5; D is unresolved. V lost 0 bases and J 1 base, leaving 8 bases between the germline ends. From germline, CDR1 is SGHDT and CDR2 YYEEEE. This CDR3 is 15 amino acids long. This CDR3 is CASSLALRSNQPQHF. The CDR3 DNA follows: TGTGCCAGCAGCTTGGCCTTGCGGAGCAATCAGCCCCAGCATTTT.

This chain links TRBV19 with TRBJ2-7; D ambiguous. Germline-derived CDR1 and CDR2 are LNHDA and SQIVND (reference sequence). The CDR3 is 12 residues long. With 3 bases removed from V and 7 bases from J, the gap between germline ends came to 10 bases. CDR3 sequence reads: CASSMGSQEQYF. CDR3 in DNA: TGTGCCAGTAGTATGGGCTCCCAGGAGCAGTACTTC.

The CDR3 DNA reads as TGTGCCAGCAGTTTAGTGGGCAGGGATCAGCCCCAGCATTTT. Translated: CASSLVGRDQPQHF. The chain joins TRBV28 to TRBJ1-5, with D perhaps TRBD1 (5 bases). V was trimmed by 2 bases and J by 5 bases, leaving 10 bases between them. The V gene's germline CDR1 is MDHEN and CDR2 SYDVKM. This CDR3 comprises 14 residues.

CDR3 protein: CASSLEAGRSTDTQYF. The CDR3 DNA reads as TGCGCCAGCAGCTTGGAGGCAGGGCGGAGCACAGATACGCAGTATTTT. The genes are TRBV5-1 and TRBJ2-3; possible D gene TRBD1, 5 bases. CDR3 size: 16 residues. CDR1 is SGHRS and CDR2 is YFSETQ in the germline V gene. V was pared by 0 bases and J by 0 bases, with 11 bases between.

The chain is built from TRBV2 and TRBJ1-5, with 7 bases aligning to TRBD1. This CDR3 is built from 17 residues. Germline trimming cut 4 bases from V and 5 bases from J; bases unmatched to any gene: 14. Germline CDR1 SNHLY, CDR2 FYNNEI. This CDR3 reads CASSASSWDSQDQPQHF. In DNA, the CDR3 is TGTGCCAGCAGTGCGTCATCCTGGGACAGTCAGGATCAGCCCCAGCATTTT.

The genes are TRBV6-5 and TRBJ2-7, with a weak D call TRBD2 (7 bases). Germline lookup yields CDR1 MNHEY and CDR2 SVGAGI. The CDR3 spans 13 residues. V lost 6 bases and J 8 bases, leaving 17 bases between the germline ends. The CDR3 spells CASSNPGGAKQYF. The CDR3 DNA is TGTGCCAGCAGCAATCCGGGGGGCGCGAAGCAGTACTTC.

The gene calls are TRBV28 and TRBJ1-1, with D unclear. The germline CDR1 and CDR2 sequences are MDHEN and SYDVKM. This CDR3 spans 11 amino acids. Between the trimmed V and J ends, which lost 5 bases and 10 bases, there was a span of 11 bases. The CDR3, as DNA: TGTGCCAGCAGTCGGGCGGGAGCAGCTTTCTTT. Protein: CASSRAGAAFF.

The chain is built from TRBV5-1 and TRBJ2-1; D possibly corresponds to TRBD2 (6 bases). Per the germline V gene, CDR1 is SGHRS and CDR2 is YFSETQ. V was shortened by 2 bases and J by 4 bases, with 7 bases between the two germline ends. This CDR3 has 13 residues. The CDR3 sequence is CASSFGTYNEQFF. The CDR3 DNA follows: TGCGCCAGCAGCTTCGGGACTTACAATGAGCAGTTCTTC.